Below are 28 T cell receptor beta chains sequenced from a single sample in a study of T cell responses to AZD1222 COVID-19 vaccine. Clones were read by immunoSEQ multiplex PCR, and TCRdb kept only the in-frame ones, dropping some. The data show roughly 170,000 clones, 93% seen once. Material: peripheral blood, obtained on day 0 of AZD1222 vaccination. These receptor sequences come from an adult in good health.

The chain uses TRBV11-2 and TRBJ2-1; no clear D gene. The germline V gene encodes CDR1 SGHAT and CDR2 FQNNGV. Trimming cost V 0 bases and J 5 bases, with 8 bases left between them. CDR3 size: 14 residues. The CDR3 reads CASSLEAGNNEQFF. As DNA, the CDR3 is TGTGCCAGCAGCTTAGAGGCTGGGAACAATGAGCAGTTCTTC.

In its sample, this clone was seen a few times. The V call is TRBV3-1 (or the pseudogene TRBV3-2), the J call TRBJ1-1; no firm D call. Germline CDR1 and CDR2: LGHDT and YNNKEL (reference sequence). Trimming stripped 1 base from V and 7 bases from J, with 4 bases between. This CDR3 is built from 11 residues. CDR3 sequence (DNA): TGTGCCAGCAGCCAAGGGGGTGAAGCTTTCTTT. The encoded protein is CASSQGGEAFF.

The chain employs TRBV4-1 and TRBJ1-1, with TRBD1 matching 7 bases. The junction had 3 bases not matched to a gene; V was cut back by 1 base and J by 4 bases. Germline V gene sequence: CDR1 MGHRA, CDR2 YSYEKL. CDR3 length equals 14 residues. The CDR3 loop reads CASSQGAGGTEAFF. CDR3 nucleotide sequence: TGCGCCAGCAGCCAAGGGGCAGGGGGCACTGAAGCTTTCTTT.

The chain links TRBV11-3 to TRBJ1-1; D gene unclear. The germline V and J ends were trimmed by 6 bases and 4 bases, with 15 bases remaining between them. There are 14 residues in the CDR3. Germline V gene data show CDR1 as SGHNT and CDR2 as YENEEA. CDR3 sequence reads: CASSSGVRGTEAFF. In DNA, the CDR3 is TGTGCCAGCAGTTCTGGGGTACGGGGCACTGAAGCTTTCTTT.

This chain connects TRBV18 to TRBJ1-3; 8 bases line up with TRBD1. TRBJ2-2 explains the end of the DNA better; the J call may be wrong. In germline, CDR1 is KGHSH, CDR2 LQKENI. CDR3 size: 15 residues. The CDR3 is CASSPLTGDTGELFF. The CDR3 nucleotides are TGTGCCAGCTCACCCCTGACAGGGGACACCGGGGAGCTGTTTTTT.

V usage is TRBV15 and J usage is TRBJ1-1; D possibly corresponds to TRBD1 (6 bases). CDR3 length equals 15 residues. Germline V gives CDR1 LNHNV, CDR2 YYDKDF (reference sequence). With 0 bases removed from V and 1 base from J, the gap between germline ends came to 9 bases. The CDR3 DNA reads TGTGCCACCAGCAGAGACCTGACAGGGAACACTGAAGCTTTCTTT. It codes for CATSRDLTGNTEAFF. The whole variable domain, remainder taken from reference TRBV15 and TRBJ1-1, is DAMVIQNPRYQVTQFGKPVTLSCSQTLNHNVMYWYQQKSSQAPKLLFHYYDKDFNNEADTPDNFQSRRPNTSFCFLDIRSPGLGDTAMYLCATSRDLTGNTEAFFGQGTRLTVV.

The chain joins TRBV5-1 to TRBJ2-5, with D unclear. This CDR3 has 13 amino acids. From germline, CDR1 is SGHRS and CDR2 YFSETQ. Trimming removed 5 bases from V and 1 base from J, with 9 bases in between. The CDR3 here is CASSTETQETQYF. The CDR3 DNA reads TGCGCCAGCAGTACAGAGACCCAAGAGACCCAGTACTTC.

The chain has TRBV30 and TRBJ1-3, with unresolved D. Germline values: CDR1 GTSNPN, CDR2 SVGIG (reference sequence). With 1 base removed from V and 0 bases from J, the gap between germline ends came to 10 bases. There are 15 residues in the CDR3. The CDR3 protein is CAWSGFLDSGNTIYF. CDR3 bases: TGTGCCTGGAGTGGGTTTCTGGACTCTGGAAACACCATATATTTT.

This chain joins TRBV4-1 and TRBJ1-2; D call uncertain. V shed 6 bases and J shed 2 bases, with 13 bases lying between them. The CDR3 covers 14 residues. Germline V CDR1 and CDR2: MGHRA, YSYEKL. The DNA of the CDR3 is TGCGCCAGCAGAGACATACCGAGGAACTATGGCTACACCTTC. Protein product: CASRDIPRNYGYTF.

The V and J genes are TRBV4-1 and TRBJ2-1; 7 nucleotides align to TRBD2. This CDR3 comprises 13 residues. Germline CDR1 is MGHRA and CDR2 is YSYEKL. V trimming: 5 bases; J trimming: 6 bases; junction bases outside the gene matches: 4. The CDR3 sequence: CASSWGGGNEQFF. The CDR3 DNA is TGCGCCAGCAGCTGGGGCGGGGGCAATGAGCAGTTCTTC.

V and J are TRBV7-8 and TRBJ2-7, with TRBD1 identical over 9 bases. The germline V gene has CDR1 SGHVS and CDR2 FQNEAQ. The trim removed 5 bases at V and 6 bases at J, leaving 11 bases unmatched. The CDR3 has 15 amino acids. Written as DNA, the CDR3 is TGTGCCAGCAGCATTGGGACAGGGCGAGGTCCCGAGCAGTACTTC. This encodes CASSIGTGRGPEQYF. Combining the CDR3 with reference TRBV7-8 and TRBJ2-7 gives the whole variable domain GAGVSQSPRYKVAKRGQDVALRCDPISGHVSLFWYQQALGQGPEFLTYFQNEAQLDKSGLPSDRFFAERPEGSVSTLKIQRTQQEDSAVYLCASSIGTGRGPEQYFGPGTRLTVT.

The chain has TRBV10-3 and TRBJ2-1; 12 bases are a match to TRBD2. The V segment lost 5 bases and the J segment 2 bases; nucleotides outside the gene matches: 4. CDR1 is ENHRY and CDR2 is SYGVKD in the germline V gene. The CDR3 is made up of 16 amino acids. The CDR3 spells CAISRGTSGPYNEQFF. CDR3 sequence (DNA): TGTGCCATCAGTCGGGGGACTAGCGGGCCCTACAATGAGCAGTTCTTC.

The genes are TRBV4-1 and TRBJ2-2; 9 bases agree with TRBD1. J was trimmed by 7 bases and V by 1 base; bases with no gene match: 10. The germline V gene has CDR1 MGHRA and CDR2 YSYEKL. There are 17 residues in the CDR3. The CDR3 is CASSQAVGQGSFGELFF. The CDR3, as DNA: TGCGCCAGCAGCCAAGCGGTGGGACAGGGAAGTTTCGGGGAGCTGTTTTTT.

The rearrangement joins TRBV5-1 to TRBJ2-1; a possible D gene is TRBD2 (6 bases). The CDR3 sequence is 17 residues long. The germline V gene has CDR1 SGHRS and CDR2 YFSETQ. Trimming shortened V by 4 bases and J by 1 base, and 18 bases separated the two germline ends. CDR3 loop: CASSPWPGVGSYNEQFF. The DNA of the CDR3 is TGCGCCAGCAGCCCGTGGCCGGGGGTCGGGTCCTACAATGAGCAGTTCTTC.

CDR3 sequence (DNA): TGTGCCAGCAGCTCGAAGACGAGGGCTAACACTGAAGCTTTCTTT. This encodes CASSSKTRANTEAFF. The chain couples TRBV5-4 to TRBJ1-1; D is uncertain. Germline CDR1 SGHNT, CDR2 YYREEE (reference sequence). The V gene lost 3 bases and the J gene lost 2 bases, with 14 bases spanning the gap. There are 15 residues in the CDR3.

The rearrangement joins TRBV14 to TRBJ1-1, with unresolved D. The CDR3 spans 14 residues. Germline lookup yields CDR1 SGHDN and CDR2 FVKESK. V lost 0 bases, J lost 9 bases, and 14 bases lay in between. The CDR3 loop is CASSQDYYYGQAFF. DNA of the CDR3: TGTGCCAGCAGCCAAGATTATTATTACGGTCAAGCTTTCTTT.

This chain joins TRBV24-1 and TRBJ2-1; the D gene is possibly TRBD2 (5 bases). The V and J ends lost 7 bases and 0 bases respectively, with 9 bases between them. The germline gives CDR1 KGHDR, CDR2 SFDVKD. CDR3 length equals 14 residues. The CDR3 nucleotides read TGTGCCACCAGCGGGGAGAGCTCCTACAATGAGCAGTTCTTC. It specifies CATSGESSYNEQFF.

CDR3 residues: CASSLQSLKKTGELGTEAFF. The CDR3 DNA follows: TGCGCCAGCAGCCTTCAATCGCTAAAAAAAACAGGCGAACTGGGCACTGAAGCTTTCTTT. The chain employs TRBV4-1 and TRBJ1-1, with a possible D match to TRBD1 (5 bases). This CDR3 comprises 20 residues. The germline V gene encodes CDR1 MGHRA and CDR2 YSYEKL. Trimming pared 4 bases from V and 4 bases from J, leaving 31 bases between.

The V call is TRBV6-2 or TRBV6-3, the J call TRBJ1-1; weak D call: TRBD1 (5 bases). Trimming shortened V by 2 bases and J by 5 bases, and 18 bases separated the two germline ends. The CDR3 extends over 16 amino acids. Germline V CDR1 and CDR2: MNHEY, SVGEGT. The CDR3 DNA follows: TGTGCCAGCAGTTACGGGCCCGGGACGGTTTGGACTGAAGCTTTCTTT. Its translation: CASSYGPGTVWTEAFF.

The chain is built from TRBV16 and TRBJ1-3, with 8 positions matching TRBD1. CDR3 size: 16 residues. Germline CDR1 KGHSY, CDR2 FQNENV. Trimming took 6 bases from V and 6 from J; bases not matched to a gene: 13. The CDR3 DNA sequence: TGTGCCAGCAGAGCCATGGCGGGACAGGTTGCAAACACCATATATTTT. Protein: CASRAMAGQVANTIYF.

CDR3 sequence (DNA): TGCGCCAGCAGCTTGGGGACAGTGGGCGGTGGCTACACCTTC. It translates to CASSLGTVGGGYTF. This chain connects TRBV5-1 to TRBJ1-2, with a tentative D call TRBD1 (6 bases). Germline V CDR1 and CDR2: SGHRS, YFSETQ. The V end lost 0 bases, the J end lost 7 bases, and 13 bases lay between the germline ends. CDR3 length: 14 residues.

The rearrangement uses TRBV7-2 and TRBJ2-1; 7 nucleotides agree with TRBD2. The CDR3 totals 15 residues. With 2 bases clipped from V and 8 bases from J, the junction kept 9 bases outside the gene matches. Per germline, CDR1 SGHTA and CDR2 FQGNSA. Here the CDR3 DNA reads TGTGCCAGCAGCTTACTCACGGGGGGTAAGGATGAGCAGTTCTTC. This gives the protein CASSLLTGGKDEQFF.

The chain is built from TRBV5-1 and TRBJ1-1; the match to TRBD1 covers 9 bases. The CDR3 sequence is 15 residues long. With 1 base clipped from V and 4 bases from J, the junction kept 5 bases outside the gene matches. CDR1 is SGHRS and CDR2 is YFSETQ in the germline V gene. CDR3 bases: TGCGCCAGCAGCTTGACAGGGGGCGCGGGCACTGAAGCTTTCTTT. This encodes CASSLTGGAGTEAFF.

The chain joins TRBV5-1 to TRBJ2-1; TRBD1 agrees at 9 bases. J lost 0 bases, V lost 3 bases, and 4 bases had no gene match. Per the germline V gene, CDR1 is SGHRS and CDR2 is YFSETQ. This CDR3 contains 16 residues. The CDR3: CASSSRTGDSYNEQFF. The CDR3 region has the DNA TGCGCCAGCAGCTCCCGGACAGGGGACTCCTACAATGAGCAGTTCTTC.

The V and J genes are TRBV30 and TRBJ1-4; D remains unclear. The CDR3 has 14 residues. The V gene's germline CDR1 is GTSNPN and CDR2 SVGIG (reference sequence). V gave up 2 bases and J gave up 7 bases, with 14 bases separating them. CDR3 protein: CAWSSWEGPEKLFF. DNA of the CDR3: TGTGCCTGGAGTTCTTGGGAAGGGCCTGAAAAACTGTTTTTT. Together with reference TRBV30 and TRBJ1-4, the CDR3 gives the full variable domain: SQTIHQWPATLVQPVGSPLSLECTVEGTSNPNLYWYRQAAGRGLQLLFYSVGIGQISSEVPQNLSASRPQDRQFILSSKKLLLSDSGFYLCAWSSWEGPEKLFFGSGTQLSVL.

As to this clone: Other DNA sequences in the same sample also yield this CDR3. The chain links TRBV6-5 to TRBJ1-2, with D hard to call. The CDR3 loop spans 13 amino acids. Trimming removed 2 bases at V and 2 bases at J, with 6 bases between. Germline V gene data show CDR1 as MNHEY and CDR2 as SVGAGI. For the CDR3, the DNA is TGTGCCAGCAGTTACGACTCAAACTATGGCTACACCTTC. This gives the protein CASSYDSNYGYTF.

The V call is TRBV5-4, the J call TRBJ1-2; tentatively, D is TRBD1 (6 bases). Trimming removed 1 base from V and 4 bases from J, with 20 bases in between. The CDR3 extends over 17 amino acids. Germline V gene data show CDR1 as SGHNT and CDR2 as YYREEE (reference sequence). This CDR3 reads CASSLSQGIRTIYGYTF. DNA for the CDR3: TGTGCCAGCAGCTTGAGTCAGGGGATAAGGACAATCTATGGCTACACCTTC.

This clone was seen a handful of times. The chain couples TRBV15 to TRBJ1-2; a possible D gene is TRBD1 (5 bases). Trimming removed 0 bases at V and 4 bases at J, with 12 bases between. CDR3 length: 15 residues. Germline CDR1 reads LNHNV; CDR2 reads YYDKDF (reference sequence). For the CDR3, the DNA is TGTGCCACCAGCAGAGAGGAGGGGTTGGGCTATGGCTACACCTTC. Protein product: CATSREEGLGYGYTF.